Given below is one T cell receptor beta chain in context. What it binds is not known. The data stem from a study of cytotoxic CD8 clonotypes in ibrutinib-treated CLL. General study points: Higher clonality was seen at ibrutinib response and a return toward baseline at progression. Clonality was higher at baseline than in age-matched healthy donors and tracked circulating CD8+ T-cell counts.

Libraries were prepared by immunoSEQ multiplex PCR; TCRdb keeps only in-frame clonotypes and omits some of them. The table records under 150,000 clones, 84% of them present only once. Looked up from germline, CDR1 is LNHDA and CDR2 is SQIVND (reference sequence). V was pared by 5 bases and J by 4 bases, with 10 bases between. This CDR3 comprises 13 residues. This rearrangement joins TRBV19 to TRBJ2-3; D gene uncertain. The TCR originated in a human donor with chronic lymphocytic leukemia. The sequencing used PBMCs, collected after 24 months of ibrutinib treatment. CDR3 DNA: TGTGCCAGTAGTTACCCCCGTTCAGATACGCAGTATTTT. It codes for CASSYPRSDTQYF.